Shown below are 18 T cell receptor beta chains from a single sample sequenced in a study of blood T cell repertoires in COVID-19. The assay was immunoSEQ multiplex PCR, and TCRdb's table has in-frame clones only and misses some. The sample lists roughly 200,000 clones; 84% were seen once. Material for sequencing was peripheral blood. The receptors were sampled from a woman of 80 years or more with COVID-19, enrolled during active disease.

The chain is built from TRBV9 and TRBJ2-1; perhaps TRBD2 as D (7 bases). Germline V lookup: CDR1 SGDLS, CDR2 YYNGEE. Between the trimmed V and J ends, which lost 0 bases and 2 bases, there was a span of 12 bases. CDR3 length: 16 amino acids. The CDR3 loop is CASSVGGGGPYNEQFF. CDR3 DNA sequence: TGTGCCAGCAGCGTAGGGGGCGGGGGCCCCTACAATGAGCAGTTCTTC.

The rearrangement links TRBV5-6 to TRBJ1-2; TRBD1 might be the D (5 bases). Trimming left V 1 base short and J 4 bases short, with 11 bases between. CDR3 size: 14 residues. Germline CDR1 reads SGHDT; CDR2 reads YYEEEE. The CDR3: CASSLRGGPYGYTF. CDR3 DNA: TGTGCCAGCAGCTTGAGGGGCGGCCCCTATGGCTACACCTTC.

The chain combines TRBV5-5 with TRBJ2-7, with TRBD2 matching over 10 bases. The germline V gene has CDR1 SGHKS and CDR2 YYEKEE (reference sequence). Germline trimming cut 4 bases from V and 9 bases from J; bases unmatched to any gene: 13. The CDR3 extends over 15 amino acids. CDR3 DNA: TGTGCCAGCAGCGTCCGGGCTAGCGGGGGCCTTGGGCAGTACTTC. Protein: CASSVRASGGLGQYF.

With regard to this clone: In the same sample, other DNA sequences code for this CDR3. The chain has TRBV5-1 and TRBJ2-3; D is undetermined. V lost 4 bases, J lost 2 bases, and 8 bases lay in between. Germline CDR1 and CDR2: SGHRS and YFSETQ. This CDR3 contains 13 residues. The CDR3 reads CASSPGYTDTQYF. The CDR3 DNA reads TGCGCCAGCAGCCCCGGGTACACAGATACGCAGTATTTT.

The chain links TRBV21-1 to TRBJ2-2; the listed D gene, TRBD1, was not tested against the DNA. TRBV21-1 is annotated as a pseudogene. There are 17 residues in the CDR3. This CDR3 is CASSKDGAARTSGELFF. CDR3 DNA sequence: TGTGCCAGCAGCAAGGATGGGGCGGCCAGAACAAGCGGGGAGCTGTTTTTT.

V and J are TRBV9 and TRBJ1-4; a possible D gene is TRBD1 (5 bases). The V gene lost 0 bases and the J gene lost 3 bases, with 12 bases spanning the gap. In germline, CDR1 is SGDLS, CDR2 YYNGEE. The CDR3 sequence is 16 residues long. The CDR3, as DNA: TGTGCCAGCAGCGTAGGTTGGGGGGATGCTAATGAAAAACTGTTTTTT. It translates to CASSVGWGDANEKLFF.

The chain uses TRBV6-5 and TRBJ1-1, with D unclear. Germline V CDR1 and CDR2: MNHEY, SVGAGI. Trimming pared 7 bases from V and 1 base from J, leaving 7 bases between. The CDR3 consists of 12 residues. The CDR3 DNA sequence: TGTGCCAGCAACGCGCGGAACACTGAAGCTTTCTTT. Translated: CASNARNTEAFF.

There are a few counts of this clone. The chain carries TRBV27 and TRBJ1-2; D unresolved. Trimming took off 0 bases at V and 1 base at J, with 6 bases between the two ends. The V gene's germline CDR1 is MNHEY and CDR2 SMNVEV (reference sequence). The CDR3 totals 14 residues. Here the CDR3 reads CASSLSNLNYGYTF. As DNA, the CDR3 is TGTGCCAGCAGTTTATCAAATCTTAACTATGGCTACACCTTC.

V gene TRBV10-3 combines with J gene TRBJ1-2; D is uncertain. V lost 2 bases, J lost 6 bases, and 7 bases lay in between. The CDR3 loop spans 12 amino acids. Germline CDR1 and CDR2: ENHRY and SYGVKD. The CDR3 DNA is TGTGCCATCAGTGAGCCCTACCATGGCTACACCTTC. It is translated as CAISEPYHGYTF.

This chain links TRBV11-2 with TRBJ2-7; 11 bases agree with TRBD2. Losses at the gene ends were 2 bases for V and 6 bases for J; bases not matched to a gene: 9. This CDR3 comprises 16 residues. From germline, CDR1 is SGHAT and CDR2 FQNNGV. The CDR3 sequence: CASSLSASGGQVEQYF. DNA of the CDR3: TGTGCCAGCAGCTTATCGGCTAGCGGGGGGCAGGTCGAGCAGTACTTC.

This chain links TRBV19 with TRBJ1-2; D unclear. The length of the CDR3 is 17 residues. Per germline, CDR1 LNHDA and CDR2 SQIVND (reference sequence). V shed 2 bases and J shed 6 bases, with 22 bases lying between them. CDR3: CASSITSTLTGSNGYTF. The CDR3 DNA follows: TGTGCCAGTAGTATAACGTCAACGTTGACCGGGTCCAATGGCTACACCTTC.

The chain is built from TRBV29-1 and TRBJ2-5; TRBD2 agrees at 11 bases. The junction had 27 bases not matched to a gene; V was cut back by 7 bases and J by 5 bases. This CDR3 has 20 residues. Germline assignment: CDR1 SQVTM and CDR2 ANQGSEA. CDR3 in amino acids: CSAASTLFRLAGRARETQYF. CDR3 coding DNA: TGCAGCGCCGCCTCCACCTTATTTCGACTAGCGGGGAGGGCCCGGGAGACCCAGTACTTC.

Concerning this clone itself: Other nucleotide sequences from this sample produce the same CDR3. J is TRBJ1-5 and V is TRBV5-1; 8 bases align to TRBD1. V dropped 8 bases and J dropped 5; count of bases not matched to a gene: 9. Germline values: CDR1 SGHRS, CDR2 YFSETQ. The CDR3 runs 14 residues. Written as DNA, the CDR3 is TGCGCCAGTAGTCCGGGACAGGATCATCAGCCCCAGCATTTT. Amino acid sequence: CASSPGQDHQPQHF. Combining the CDR3 with reference TRBV5-1 and TRBJ1-5 gives the whole variable domain KAGVTQTPRYLIKTRGQQVTLSCSPISGHRSVSWYQQTPGQGLQFLFEYFSETQRNKGNFPGRFSGRQFSNSRSEMNVSTLELGDSALYLCASSPGQDHQPQHFGDGTRLSIL.

This CDR3 reads CASSQESPGYGGTDTQYF. CDR3 DNA sequence: TGTGCCAGCAGCCAAGAATCCCCGGGGTACGGGGGCACAGATACGCAGTATTTT. The genes are TRBV3-1 (or the pseudogene TRBV3-2) and TRBJ2-3; possible D gene TRBD2, 5 bases. The germline V and J ends were trimmed by 0 bases and 1 base, with 17 bases remaining between them. There are 18 residues in the CDR3. Looked up from germline, CDR1 is LGHDT and CDR2 is YNNKEL (reference sequence).

This rearrangement joins TRBV12-3 or TRBV12-4 to TRBJ2-7, with TRBD1 as a possible D gene (6 bases). The CDR3 has 11 residues. V was clipped by 4 bases and J by 9 bases, with 10 bases between them. This chain's CDR3 is CASSYRAAQYF. The CDR3 DNA reads as TGTGCCAGCAGTTACAGGGCGGCGCAGTACTTC.

The chain employs TRBV29-1 and TRBJ2-2; tentatively, D is TRBD1 (6 bases). Trimming shortened V by 6 bases and J by 4 bases, and 21 bases separated the two germline ends. Germline CDR1 reads SQVTM; CDR2 reads ANQGSEA. The CDR3 is made up of 16 amino acids. In nucleotides, the CDR3 is TGCAGCGTCTTAAGGGGCAGGGACATGTCCACCGGGGAGCTGTTTTTT. This translates into CSVLRGRDMSTGELFF.

The chain uses TRBV19 and TRBJ1-5; 8 nucleotides match TRBD1. The CDR3 is 15 residues long. V shed 10 bases, J shed 0 bases, and the junction held 8 bases outside the gene matches. Germline CDR1 reads LNHDA; CDR2 reads SQIVND (reference sequence). CDR3: CATRGQGLSNQPQHF. CDR3 in DNA: TGTGCCACCAGAGGACAGGGACTTAGCAATCAGCCCCAGCATTTT.

The rearrangement links TRBV3-1 (or the pseudogene TRBV3-2) to TRBJ1-3; no reliable D call. The CDR3 covers 16 residues. Germline lookup yields CDR1 LGHDT and CDR2 YNNKEL (reference sequence). V lost 4 bases, J lost 0 bases, and 13 bases lay in between. DNA of the CDR3: TGTGCCAGCAGCCCAGGCGAACGGATCTCTGGAAACACCATATATTTT. It yields the protein CASSPGERISGNTIYF.